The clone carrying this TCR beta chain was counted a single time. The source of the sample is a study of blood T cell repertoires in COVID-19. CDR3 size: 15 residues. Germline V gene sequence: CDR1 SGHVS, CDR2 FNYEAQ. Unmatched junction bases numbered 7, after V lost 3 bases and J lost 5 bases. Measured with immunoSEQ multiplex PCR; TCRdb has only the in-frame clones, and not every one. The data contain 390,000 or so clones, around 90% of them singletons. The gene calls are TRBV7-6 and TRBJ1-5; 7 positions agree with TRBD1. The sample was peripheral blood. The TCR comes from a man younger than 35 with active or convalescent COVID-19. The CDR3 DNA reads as TGTGCCAGCAGCTTGTACCGGGACAGCGATCAGCCCCAGCATTTT. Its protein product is CASSLYRDSDQPQHF.